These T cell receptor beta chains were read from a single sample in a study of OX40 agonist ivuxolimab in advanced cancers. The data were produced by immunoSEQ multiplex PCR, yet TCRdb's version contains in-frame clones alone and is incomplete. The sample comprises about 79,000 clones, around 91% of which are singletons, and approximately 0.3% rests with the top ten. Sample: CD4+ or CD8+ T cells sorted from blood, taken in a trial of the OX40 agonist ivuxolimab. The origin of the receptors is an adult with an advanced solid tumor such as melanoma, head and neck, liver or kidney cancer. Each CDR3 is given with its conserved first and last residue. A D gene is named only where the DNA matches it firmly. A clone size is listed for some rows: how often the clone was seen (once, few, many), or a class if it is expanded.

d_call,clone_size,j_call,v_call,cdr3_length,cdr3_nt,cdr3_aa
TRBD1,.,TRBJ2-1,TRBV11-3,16,TGTGCCAGCAGCTTAGGGGGACAGGGGGCCTACAATGAGCAGTTCTTC,CASSLGGQGAYNEQFF
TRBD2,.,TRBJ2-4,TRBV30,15,TGTGCCTGGAGTGTACCTAGCGGGGGCAAAAACATTCAGTACTTC,CAWSVPSGGKNIQYF
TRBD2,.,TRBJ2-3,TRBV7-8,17,TGTGCCAGCAGCCCGGGACTAGCGGGGATTCGGGCAGATACGCAGTATTTT,CASSPGLAGIRADTQYF
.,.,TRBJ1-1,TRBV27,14,TGTGCCAGCAGTAAATGGGAGGGTGACACTGAAGCTTTCTTT,CASSKWEGDTEAFF
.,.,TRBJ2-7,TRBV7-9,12,TGTGCCAGCAGCATTCAGTATTACGAGCAGTACTTC,CASSIQYYEQYF
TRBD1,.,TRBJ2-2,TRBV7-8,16,TGTGCCAGCAGGACAGGGCCTCTTACGAACACCGGGGAGCTGTTTTTT,CASRTGPLTNTGELFF
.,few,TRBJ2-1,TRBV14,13,TGTGCCAGCAGCCAAGACAGGGTCGGTGAGCAGTTCTTC,CASSQDRVGEQFF
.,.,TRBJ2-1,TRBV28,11,TGTGCCAGCAGTACGTCAGTTCAGCAGTTCTTC,CASSTSVQQFF
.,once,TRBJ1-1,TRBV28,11,TGTGCCAGCGGGCTCGGGCATTCCTCTTTCTTT,CASGLGHSSFF
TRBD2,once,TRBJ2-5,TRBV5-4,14,TGTGCCAGCAGCCCTAGCGGGGGGGTTGAGACCCAGTACTTC,CASSPSGGVETQYF
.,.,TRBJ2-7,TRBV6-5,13,TGTGCCAGCAGTCCCGACGGAACCTACGAGCAGTACTTC,CASSPDGTYEQYF
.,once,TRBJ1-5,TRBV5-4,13,TGTGCCAGCAGCTTGGGGAGCAATCAGCCCCAGCATTTT,CASSLGSNQPQHF
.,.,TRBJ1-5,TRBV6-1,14,TGTGCCAGCAGTCGGACCTGGAGCAATCAGCCCCAGCATTTT,CASSRTWSNQPQHF
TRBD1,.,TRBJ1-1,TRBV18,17,TGTGCCAGCTCACCGACCGGGACAGGGGTGTTACTGGGTGAAGCTTTCTTT,CASSPTGTGVLLGEAFF
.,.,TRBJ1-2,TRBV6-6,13,TGTGCCAGCAGTCTGGACAGAAACTATGGCTACACCTTC,CASSLDRNYGYTF
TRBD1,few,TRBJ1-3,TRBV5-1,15,TGCGCCAGCAGGCTGGACAGGGGGCTTGGAAACACCATATATTTT,CASRLDRGLGNTIYF
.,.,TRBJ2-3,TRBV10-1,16,TGCGCCAGCAGTGAGAACCGGGGAAAGGGCACAGATACGCAGTATTTT,CASSENRGKGTDTQYF
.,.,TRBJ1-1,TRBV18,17,TGTGCCAGCTCAGAGTTTGAGGTCCGTAAGGGGGATTATGAAGCTTTCTTT,CASSEFEVRKGDYEAFF
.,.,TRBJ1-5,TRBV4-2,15,TGTGCCAGCAGCCAAGAAGGCGGGGCTATCTTCCCCCAGCATTTT,CASSQEGGAIFPQHF
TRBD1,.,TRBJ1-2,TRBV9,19,TGTGCCAGCAGCGTCGCCCTTCGTCCTGGACAGGATCCGAGGGGTGGCTACACCTTC,CASSVALRPGQDPRGGYTF
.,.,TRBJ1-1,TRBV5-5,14,TGTGCCAGCAGCTTGGAGGGGCCGGGCACTGAAGCTTTCTTT,CASSLEGPGTEAFF
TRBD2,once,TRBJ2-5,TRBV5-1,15,TGCGCCAGCAGCCCTCCATCAGCGGGGGATGAGACCCAGTACTTC,CASSPPSAGDETQYF
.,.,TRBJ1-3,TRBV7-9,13,TGTGCCAGCAGCCAAGGACCGGGAAACACCATATATTTT,CASSQGPGNTIYF
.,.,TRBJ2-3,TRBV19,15,TGTGCCAGTAACACCCCCGGGGAGAGCACAGATACGCAGTATTTT,CASNTPGESTDTQYF
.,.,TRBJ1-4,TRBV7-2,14,TGTGCCAGCAGCTTAGCAGCTCCACATGAAAAACTGTTTTTT,CASSLAAPHEKLFF